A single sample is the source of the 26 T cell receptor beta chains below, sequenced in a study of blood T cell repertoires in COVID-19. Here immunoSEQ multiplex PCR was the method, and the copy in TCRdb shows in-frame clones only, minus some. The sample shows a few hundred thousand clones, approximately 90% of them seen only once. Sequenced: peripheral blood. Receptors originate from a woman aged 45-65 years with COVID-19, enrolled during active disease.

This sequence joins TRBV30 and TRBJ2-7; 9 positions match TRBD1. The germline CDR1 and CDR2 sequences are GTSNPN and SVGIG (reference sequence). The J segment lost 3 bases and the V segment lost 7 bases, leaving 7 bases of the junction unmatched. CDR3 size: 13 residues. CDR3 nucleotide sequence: TGTGCCTCCTCGGGACAGGGTGTCTACGAGCAGTACTTC. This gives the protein CASSGQGVYEQYF.

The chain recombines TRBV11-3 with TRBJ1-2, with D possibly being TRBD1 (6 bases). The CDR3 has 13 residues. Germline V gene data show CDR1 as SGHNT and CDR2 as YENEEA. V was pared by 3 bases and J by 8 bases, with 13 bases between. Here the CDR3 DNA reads TGTGCCAGCAGCTTGACAGGTCTGAGGGGCTACACCTTC. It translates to CASSLTGLRGYTF.

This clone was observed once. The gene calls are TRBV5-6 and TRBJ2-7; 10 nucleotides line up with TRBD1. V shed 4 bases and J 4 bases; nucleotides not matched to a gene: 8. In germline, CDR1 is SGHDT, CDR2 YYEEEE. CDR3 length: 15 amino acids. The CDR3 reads CASSPLGQGFYEQYF. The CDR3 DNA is TGTGCCAGCAGCCCATTGGGACAGGGGTTTTACGAGCAGTACTTC. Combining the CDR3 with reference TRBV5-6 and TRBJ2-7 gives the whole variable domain DAGVTQSPTHLIKTRGQQVTLRCSPKSGHDTVSWYQQALGQGPQFIFQYYEEEERQRGNFPDRFSGHQFPNYSSELNVNALLLGDSALYLCASSPLGQGFYEQYFGPGTRLTVT.

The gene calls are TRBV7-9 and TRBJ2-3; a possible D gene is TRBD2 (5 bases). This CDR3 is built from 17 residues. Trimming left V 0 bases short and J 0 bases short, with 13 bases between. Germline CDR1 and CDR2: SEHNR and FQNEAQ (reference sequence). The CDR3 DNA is TGTGCCAGCAGCTTAGCGAGGGTCGAAGCTAGCACAGATACGCAGTATTTT. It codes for CASSLARVEASTDTQYF.

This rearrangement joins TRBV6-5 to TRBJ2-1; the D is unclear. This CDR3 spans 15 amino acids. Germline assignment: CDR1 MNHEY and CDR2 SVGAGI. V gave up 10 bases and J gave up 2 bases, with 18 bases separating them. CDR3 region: CATIQAQVPYNEQFF. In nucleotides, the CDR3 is TGTGCCACCATACAAGCCCAGGTCCCCTACAATGAGCAGTTCTTC.

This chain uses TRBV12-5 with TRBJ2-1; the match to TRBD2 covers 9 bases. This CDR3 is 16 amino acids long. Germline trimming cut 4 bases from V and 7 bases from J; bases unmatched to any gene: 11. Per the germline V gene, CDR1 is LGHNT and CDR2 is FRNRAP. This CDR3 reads CASGSFSGSGRNEQFF. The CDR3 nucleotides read TGTGCTAGTGGTTCGTTTAGCGGGAGCGGGCGGAATGAGCAGTTCTTC.

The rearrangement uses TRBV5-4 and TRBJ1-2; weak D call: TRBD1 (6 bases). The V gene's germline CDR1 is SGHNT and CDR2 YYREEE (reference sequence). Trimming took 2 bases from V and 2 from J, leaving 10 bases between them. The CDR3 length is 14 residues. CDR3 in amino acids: CASSFSGVNYGYTF. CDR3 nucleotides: TGTGCCAGCAGCTTTTCAGGGGTCAACTATGGCTACACCTTC.

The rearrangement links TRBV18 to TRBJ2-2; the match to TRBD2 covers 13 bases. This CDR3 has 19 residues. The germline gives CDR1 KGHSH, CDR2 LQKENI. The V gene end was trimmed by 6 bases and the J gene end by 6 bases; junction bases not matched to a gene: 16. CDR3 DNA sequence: TGTGCCAGCTCCCGTCAACCGGGACTAGCGGGAACCGGTTCCGGGGAGCTGTTTTTT. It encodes CASSRQPGLAGTGSGELFF.

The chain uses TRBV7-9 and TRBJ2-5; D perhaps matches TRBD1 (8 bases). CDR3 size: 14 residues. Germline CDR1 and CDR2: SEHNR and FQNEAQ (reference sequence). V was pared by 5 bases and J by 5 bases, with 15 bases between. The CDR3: CASSLTGGGETQYF. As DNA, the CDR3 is TGTGCCAGCAGCCTAACAGGGGGAGGGGAGACCCAGTACTTC.

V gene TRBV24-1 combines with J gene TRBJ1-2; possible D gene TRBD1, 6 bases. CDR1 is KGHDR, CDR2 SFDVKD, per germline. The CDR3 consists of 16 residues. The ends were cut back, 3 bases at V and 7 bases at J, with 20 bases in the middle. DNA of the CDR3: TGTGCCACCAGTGATCCTACTGCAGGGGAATTGGGTGGCTACACCTTC. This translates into CATSDPTAGELGGYTF.

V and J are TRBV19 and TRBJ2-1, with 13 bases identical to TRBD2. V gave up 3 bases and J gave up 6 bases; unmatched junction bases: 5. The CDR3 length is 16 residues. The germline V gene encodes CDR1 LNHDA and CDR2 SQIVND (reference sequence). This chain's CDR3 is CASSIWGLAGPNEQFF. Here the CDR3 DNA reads TGTGCCAGTAGTATTTGGGGACTAGCGGGACCCAATGAGCAGTTCTTC. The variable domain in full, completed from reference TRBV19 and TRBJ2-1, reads DGGITQSPKYLFRKEGQNVTLSCEQNLNHDAMYWYRQDPGQGLRLIYYSQIVNDFQKGDIAEGYSVSREKKESFPLTVTSAQKNPTAFYLCASSIWGLAGPNEQFFGPGTRLTVL.

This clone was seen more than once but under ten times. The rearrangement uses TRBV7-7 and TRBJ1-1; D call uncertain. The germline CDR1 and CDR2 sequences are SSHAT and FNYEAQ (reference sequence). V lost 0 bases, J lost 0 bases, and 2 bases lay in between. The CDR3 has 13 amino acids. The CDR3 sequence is CASSLAMNTEAFF. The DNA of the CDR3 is TGTGCCAGCAGCTTAGCCATGAACACTGAAGCTTTCTTT.

The CDR3 loop reads CASRNPRASTEAFF. Written as DNA, the CDR3 is TGTGCCAGCAGAAACCCCAGGGCCAGCACTGAAGCTTTCTTT. The V call is TRBV27, the J call TRBJ1-1, with D possibly TRBD1 on 5 matching bases. V lost 6 bases and J 4 bases, leaving 15 bases between the germline ends. Germline lookup yields CDR1 MNHEY and CDR2 SMNVEV (reference sequence). There are 14 residues in the CDR3.

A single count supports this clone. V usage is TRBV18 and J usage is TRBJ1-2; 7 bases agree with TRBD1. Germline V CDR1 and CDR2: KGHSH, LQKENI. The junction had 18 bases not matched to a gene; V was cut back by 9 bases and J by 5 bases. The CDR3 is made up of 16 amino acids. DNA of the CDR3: TGTGCCAGTTCCTCCCAACCCCCCGGGACAGAATATGGCTACACCTTC. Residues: CASSSQPPGTEYGYTF.

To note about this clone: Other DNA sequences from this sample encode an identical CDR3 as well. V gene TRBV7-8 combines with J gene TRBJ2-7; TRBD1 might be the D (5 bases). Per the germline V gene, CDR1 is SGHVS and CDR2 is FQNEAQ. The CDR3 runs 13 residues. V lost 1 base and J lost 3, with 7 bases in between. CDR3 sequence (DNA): TGTGCCAGCAGCTTAGGACAGATCTACGAGCAGTACTTC. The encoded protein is CASSLGQIYEQYF.

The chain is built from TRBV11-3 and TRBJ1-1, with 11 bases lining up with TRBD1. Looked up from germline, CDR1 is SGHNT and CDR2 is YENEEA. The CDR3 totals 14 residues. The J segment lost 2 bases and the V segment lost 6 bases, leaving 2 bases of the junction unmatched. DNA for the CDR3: TGTGCCAGCAGTCGGACAGGGGGCAACACTGAAGCTTTCTTT. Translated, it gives CASSRTGGNTEAFF. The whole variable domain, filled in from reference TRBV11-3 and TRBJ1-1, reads EAGVVQSPRYKIIEKKQPVAFWCNPISGHNTLYWYLQNLGQGPELLIRYENEEAVDDSQLPKDRFSAERLKGVDSTLKIQPAELGDSAVYLCASSRTGGNTEAFFGQGTRLTVV.

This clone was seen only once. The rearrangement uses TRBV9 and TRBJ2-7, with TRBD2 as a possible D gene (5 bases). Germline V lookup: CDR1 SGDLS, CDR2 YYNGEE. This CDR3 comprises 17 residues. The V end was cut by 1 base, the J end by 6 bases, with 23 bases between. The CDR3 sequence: CASSVYPSTRNGGEQYF. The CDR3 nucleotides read TGTGCCAGCAGCGTATATCCCTCTACTAGGAACGGCGGCGAGCAGTACTTC.

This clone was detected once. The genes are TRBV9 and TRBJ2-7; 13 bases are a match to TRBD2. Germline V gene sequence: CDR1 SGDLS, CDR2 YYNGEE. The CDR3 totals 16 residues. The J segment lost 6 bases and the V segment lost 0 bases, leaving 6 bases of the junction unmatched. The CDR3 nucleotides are TGTGCCAGCAGCGTAGGTGGACTAGCGGGAGAGTCCGAGCAGTACTTC. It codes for CASSVGGLAGESEQYF.

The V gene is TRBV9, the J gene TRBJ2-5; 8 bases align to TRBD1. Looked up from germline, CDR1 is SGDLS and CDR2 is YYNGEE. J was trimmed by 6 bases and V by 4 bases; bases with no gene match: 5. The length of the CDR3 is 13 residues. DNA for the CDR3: TGTGCCAGCAGCCCCGACAGGGGAAAGACCCAGTACTTC. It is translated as CASSPDRGKTQYF. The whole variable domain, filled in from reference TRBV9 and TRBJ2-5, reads DSGVTQTPKHLITATGQRVTLRCSPRSGDLSVYWYQQSLDQGLQFLIQYYNGEERAKGNILERFSAQQFPDLHSELNLSSLELGDSALYFCASSPDRGKTQYFGPGTRLLVL.

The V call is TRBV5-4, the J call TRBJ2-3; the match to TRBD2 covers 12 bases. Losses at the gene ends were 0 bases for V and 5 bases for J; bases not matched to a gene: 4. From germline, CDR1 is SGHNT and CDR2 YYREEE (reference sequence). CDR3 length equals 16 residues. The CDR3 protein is CASSLGLAGAGDTQYF. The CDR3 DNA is TGTGCCAGCAGCTTGGGACTAGCGGGAGCGGGAGATACGCAGTATTTT.

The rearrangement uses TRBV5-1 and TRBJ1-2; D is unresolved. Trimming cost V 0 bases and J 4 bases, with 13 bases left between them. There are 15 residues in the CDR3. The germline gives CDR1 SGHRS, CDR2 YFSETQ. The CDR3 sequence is CASSLAFVRRYGYTF. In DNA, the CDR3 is TGCGCCAGCAGCTTGGCCTTTGTCAGGCGCTATGGCTACACCTTC.

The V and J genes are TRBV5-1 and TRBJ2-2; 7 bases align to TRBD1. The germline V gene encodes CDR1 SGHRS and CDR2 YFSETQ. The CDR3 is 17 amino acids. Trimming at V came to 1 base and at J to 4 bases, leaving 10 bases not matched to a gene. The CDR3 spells CASSLFFQGDATGELFF. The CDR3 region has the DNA TGCGCCAGCAGCTTGTTCTTCCAGGGGGACGCCACCGGGGAGCTGTTTTTT.

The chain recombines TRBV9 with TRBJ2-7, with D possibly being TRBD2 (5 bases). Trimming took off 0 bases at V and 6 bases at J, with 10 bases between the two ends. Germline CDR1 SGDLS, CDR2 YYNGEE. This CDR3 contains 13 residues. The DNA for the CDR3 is TGTGCCAGCAGCGTAGTCGGAGGTATCGAGCAGTACTTC. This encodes CASSVVGGIEQYF.

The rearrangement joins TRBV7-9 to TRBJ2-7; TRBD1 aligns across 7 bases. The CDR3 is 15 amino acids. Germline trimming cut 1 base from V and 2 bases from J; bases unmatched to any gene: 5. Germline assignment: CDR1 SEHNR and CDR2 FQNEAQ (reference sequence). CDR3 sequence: CASSLGGQRTYEQYF. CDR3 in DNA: TGTGCCAGCAGCTTAGGGGGACAGAGGACCTACGAGCAGTACTTC. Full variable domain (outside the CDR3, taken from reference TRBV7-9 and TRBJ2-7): DTGVSQNPRHKITKRGQNVTFRCDPISEHNRLYWYRQTLGQGPEFLTYFQNEAQLEKSRLLSDRFSAERPKGSFSTLEIQRTEQGDSAMYLCASSLGGQRTYEQYFGPGTRLTVT.

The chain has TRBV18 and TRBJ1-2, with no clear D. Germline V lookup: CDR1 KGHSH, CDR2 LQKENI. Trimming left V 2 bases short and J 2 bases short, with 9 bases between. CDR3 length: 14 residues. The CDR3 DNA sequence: TGTGCCAGCTCACCAGTACAGTCGAACTATGGCTACACCTTC. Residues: CASSPVQSNYGYTF.

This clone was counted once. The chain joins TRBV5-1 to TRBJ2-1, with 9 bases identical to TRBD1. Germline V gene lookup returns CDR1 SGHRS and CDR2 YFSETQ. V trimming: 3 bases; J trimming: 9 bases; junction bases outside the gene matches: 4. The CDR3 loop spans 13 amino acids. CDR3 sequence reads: CASSSGQGIEQFF. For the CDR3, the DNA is TGCGCCAGCAGCTCCGGACAGGGGATTGAGCAGTTCTTC.